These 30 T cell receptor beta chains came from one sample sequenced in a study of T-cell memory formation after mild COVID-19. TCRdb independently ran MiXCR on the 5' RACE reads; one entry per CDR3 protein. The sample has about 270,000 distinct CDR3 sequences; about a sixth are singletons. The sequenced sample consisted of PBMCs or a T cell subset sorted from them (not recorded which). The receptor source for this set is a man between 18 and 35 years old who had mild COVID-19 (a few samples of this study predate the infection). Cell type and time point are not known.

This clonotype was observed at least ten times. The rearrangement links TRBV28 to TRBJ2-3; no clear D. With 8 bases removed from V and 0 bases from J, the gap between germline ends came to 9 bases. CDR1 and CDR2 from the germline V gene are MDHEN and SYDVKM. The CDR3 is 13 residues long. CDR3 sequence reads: CASLPASTDTQYF. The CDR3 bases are TGTGCCAGCTTGCCTGCTAGCACAGATACGCAGTATTTT.

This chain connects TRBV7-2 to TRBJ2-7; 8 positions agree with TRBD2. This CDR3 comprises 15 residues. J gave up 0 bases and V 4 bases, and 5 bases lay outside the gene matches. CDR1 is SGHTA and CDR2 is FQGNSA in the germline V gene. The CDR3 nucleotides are TGTGCCAGCAGCTCAATAGCGGGGAGCTCCTACGAGCAGTACGTC. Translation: CASSSIAGSSYEQYV.

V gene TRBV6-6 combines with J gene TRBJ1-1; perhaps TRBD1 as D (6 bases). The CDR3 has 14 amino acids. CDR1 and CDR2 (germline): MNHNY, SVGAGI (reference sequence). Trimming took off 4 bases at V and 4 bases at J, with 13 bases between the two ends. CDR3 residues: CASSWPGETTEAFF. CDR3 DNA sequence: TGTGCCAGCAGTTGGCCAGGGGAGACCACTGAAGCTTTCTTT.

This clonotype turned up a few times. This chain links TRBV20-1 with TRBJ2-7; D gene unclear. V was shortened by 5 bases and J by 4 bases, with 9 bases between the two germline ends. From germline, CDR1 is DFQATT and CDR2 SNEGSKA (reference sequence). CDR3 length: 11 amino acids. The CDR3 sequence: CSALDGYEQYF. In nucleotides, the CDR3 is TGCAGTGCTTTGGATGGGTACGAGCAGTACTTC.

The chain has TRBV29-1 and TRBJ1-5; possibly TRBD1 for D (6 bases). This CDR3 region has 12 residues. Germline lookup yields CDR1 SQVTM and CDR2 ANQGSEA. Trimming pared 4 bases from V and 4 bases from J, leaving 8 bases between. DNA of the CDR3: TGCAGCGTTGGGGACACAAATCAGCCCCAGCATTTT. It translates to CSVGDTNQPQHF.

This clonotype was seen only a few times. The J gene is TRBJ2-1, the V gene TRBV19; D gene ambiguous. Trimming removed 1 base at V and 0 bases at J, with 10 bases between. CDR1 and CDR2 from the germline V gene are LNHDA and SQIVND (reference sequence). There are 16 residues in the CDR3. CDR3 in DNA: TGTGCCAGTAGTATAGCGGCAACAAGCTCCTACAATGAGCAGTTCTTC. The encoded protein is CASSIAATSSYNEQFF.

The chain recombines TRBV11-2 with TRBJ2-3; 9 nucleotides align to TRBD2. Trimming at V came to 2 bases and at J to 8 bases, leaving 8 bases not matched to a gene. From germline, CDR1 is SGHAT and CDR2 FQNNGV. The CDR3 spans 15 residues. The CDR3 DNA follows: TGTGCCAGCAGCTTAACCCAGCCTAGCGGGGCTACGCAGTATTTT. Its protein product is CASSLTQPSGATQYF.

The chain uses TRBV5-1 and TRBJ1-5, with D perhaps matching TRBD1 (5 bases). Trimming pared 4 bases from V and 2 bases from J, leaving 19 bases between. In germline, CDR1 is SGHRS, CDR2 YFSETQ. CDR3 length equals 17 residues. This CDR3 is CASSPRPAGAGNQPQHF. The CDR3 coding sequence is TGCGCCAGCAGCCCCCGCCCTGCTGGGGCGGGCAATCAGCCCCAGCATTTT.

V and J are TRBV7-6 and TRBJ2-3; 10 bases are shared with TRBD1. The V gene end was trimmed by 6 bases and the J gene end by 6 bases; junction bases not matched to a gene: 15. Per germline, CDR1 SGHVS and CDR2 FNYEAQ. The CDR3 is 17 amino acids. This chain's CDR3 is CASSPPGQGIWGDTQYF. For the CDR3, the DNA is TGTGCCAGCAGTCCACCGGGACAGGGGATCTGGGGGGATACGCAGTATTTT.

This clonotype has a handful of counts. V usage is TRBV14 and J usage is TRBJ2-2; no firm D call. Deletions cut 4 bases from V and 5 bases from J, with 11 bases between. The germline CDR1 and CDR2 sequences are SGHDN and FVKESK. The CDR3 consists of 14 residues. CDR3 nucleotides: TGTGCCAGCAGCCTTTTAAGACCTACCGGGGAGCTGTTTTTT. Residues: CASSLLRPTGELFF.

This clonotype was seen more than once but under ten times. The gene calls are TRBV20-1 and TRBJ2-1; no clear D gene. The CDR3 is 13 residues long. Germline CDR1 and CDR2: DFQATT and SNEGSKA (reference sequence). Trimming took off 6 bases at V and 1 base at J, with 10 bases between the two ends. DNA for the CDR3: TGCAGTGCGAATTACCGTTCCTACAATGAGCAGTTCTTC. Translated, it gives CSANYRSYNEQFF.

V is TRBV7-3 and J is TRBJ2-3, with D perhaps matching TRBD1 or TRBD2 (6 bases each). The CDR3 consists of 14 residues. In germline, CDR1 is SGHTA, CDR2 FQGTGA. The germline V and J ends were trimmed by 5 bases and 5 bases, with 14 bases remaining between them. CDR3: CASSPGGGRDTQYF. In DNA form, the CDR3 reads TGTGCCAGCAGCCCCGGAGGGGGTAGAGATACGCAGTATTTT.

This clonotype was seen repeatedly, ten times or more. In DNA, the CDR3 is TGTGCCAGCAGCTTAGACTACAATGAGCAGTTCTTC. It translates to CASSLDYNEQFF. This chain uses TRBV7-2 with TRBJ2-1; D remains ambiguous. Germline values: CDR1 SGHTA, CDR2 FQGNSA. Trimming took off 1 base at V and 3 bases at J, with 1 base between the two ends. This CDR3 is 12 amino acids long. Based on the CDR3 plus reference TRBV7-2 and TRBJ2-1, the full variable domain is GAGVSQSPSNKVTEKGKDVELRCDPISGHTALYWYRQSLGQGLEFLIYFQGNSAPDKSGLPSDRFSAERTGGSVSTLTIQRTQQEDSAVYLCASSLDYNEQFFGPGTRLTVL.

CDR3 amino acids: CATSRDPPRGGYEQYF. CDR3 sequence (DNA): TGTGCCACCAGCAGAGATCCCCCCAGGGGGGGATACGAGCAGTACTTC. This chain joins TRBV15 and TRBJ2-7; D may correspond to TRBD1 or TRBD2 (7 bases each). The germline CDR1 and CDR2 sequences are LNHNV and YYDKDF (reference sequence). This CDR3 region has 16 residues. V was cut by 0 bases and J by 4 bases, with 16 bases left in between.

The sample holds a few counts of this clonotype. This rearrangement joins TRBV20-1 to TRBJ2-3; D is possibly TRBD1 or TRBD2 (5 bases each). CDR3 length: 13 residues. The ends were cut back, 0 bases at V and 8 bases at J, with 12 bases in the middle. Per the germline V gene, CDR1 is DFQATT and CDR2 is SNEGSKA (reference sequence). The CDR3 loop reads CSARDVAGGTQYF. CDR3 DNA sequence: TGCAGTGCTAGAGATGTTGCTGGGGGTACGCAGTATTTT.

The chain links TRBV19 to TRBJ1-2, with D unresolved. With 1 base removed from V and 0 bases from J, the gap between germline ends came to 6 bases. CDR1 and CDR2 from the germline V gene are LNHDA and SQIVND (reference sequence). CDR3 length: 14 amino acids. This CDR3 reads CASSIAGANYGYTF. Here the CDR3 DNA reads TGTGCCAGTAGTATAGCGGGTGCTAACTATGGCTACACCTTC. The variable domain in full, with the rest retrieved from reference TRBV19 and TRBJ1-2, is DGGITQSPKYLFRKEGQNVTLSCEQNLNHDAMYWYRQDPGQGLRLIYYSQIVNDFQKGDIAEGYSVSREKKESFPLTVTSAQKNPTAFYLCASSIAGANYGYTFGSGTRLTVV.

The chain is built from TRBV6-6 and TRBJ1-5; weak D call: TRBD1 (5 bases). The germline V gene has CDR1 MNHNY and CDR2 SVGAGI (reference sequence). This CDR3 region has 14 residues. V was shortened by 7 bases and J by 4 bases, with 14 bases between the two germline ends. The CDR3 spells CASILFGGNQPQHF. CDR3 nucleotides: TGTGCCAGCATCCTATTTGGGGGTAATCAGCCCCAGCATTTT.

In nucleotides, the CDR3 is TGTGCCAGCAGCCGGACAGGGGACGTCGGAAACACCATATATTTT. Translation: CASSRTGDVGNTIYF. The genes are TRBV7-2 and TRBJ1-3; 9 nucleotides match TRBD1. The germline CDR1 and CDR2 sequences are SGHTA and FQGNSA. With V trimmed by 5 bases and J by 4 bases, 6 bases remained unmatched. The CDR3 runs to 15 residues.

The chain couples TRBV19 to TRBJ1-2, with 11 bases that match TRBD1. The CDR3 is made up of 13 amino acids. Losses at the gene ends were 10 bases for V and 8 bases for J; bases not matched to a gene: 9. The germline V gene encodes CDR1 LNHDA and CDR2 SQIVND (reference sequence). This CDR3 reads CATRDRGFVGYTF. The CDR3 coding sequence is TGTGCCACTCGGGACAGGGGGTTCGTAGGCTACACCTTC.

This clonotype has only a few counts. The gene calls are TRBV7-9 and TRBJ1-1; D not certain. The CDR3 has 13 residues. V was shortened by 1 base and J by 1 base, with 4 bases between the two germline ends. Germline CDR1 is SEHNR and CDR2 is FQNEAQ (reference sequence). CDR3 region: CASSLGSNTEAFF. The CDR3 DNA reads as TGTGCCAGCAGCTTAGGCTCGAACACTGAAGCTTTCTTT.

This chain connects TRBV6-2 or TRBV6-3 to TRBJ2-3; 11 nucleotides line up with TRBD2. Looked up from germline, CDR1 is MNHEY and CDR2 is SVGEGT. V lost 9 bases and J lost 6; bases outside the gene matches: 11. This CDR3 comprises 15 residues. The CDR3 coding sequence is TGTGCCAGAACCCGACTAGCGGGGTTGAGGGATACGCAGTATTTT. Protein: CARTRLAGLRDTQYF.

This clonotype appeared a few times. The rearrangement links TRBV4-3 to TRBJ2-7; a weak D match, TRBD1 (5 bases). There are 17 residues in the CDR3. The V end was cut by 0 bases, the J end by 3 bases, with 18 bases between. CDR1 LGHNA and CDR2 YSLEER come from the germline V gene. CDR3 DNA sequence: TGCGCCAGCAGCCAAGAAACTGGGGCGGCCCAGGGCTACGAGCAGTACTTC. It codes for CASSQETGAAQGYEQYF.

CDR3 sequence: CSARSGTGYNQPQHF. In DNA, the CDR3 is TGCAGTGCTAGGTCCGGGACAGGTTATAATCAGCCCCAGCATTTT. This chain connects TRBV20-1 to TRBJ1-5, with 8 bases that match TRBD1. The CDR3 runs to 15 residues. CDR1 is DFQATT, CDR2 SNEGSKA, per germline (reference sequence). The V gene end was trimmed by 3 bases and the J gene end by 4 bases; junction bases not matched to a gene: 8.

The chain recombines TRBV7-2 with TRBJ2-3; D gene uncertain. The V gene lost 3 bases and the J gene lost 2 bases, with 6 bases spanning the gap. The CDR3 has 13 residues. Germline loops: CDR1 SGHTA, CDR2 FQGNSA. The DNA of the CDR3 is TGTGCCAGCAGCTTGACCTACACAGATACGCAGTATTTT. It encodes CASSLTYTDTQYF.

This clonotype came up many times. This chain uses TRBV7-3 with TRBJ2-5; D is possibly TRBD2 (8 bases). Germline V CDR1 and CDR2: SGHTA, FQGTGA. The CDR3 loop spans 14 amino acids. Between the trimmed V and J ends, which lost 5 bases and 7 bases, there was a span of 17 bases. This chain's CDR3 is CASSPGRGRMTQYF. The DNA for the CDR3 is TGTGCCAGCAGCCCCGGGAGGGGGCGGATGACCCAGTACTTC.

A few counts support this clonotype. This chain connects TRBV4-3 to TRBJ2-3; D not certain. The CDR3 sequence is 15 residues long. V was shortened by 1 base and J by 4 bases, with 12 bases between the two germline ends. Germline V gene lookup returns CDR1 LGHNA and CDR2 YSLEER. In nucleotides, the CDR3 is TGCGCCAGCAGCCAAGGCTTTTTTAGTGCAGATACGCAGTATTTT. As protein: CASSQGFFSADTQYF.

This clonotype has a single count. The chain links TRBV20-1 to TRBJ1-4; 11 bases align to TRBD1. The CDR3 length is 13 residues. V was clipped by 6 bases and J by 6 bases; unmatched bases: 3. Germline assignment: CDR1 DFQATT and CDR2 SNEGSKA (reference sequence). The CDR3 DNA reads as TGCAGTGCCCCGGACAGGGGGCATGAAAAACTGTTTTTT. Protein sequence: CSAPDRGHEKLFF.

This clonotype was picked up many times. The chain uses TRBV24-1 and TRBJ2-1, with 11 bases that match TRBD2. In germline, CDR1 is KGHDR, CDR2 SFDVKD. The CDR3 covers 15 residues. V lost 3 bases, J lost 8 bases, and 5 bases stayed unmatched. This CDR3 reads CATSDPGLAGDEQFF. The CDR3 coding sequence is TGTGCCACCAGTGATCCCGGACTAGCGGGTGATGAGCAGTTCTTC.

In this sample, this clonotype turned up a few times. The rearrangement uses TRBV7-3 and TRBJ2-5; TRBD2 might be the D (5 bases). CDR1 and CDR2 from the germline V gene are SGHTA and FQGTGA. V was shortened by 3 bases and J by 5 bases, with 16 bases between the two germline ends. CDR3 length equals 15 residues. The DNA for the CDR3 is TGTGCCAGCAGCTTCTTTCCCGGCGGGTCGGAGACCCAGTACTTC. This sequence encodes CASSFFPGGSETQYF. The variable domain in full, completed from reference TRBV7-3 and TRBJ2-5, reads GAGVSQTPSNKVTEKGKYVELRCDPISGHTALYWYRQSLGQGPEFLIYFQGTGAADDSGLPNDRFFAVRPEGSVSTLKIQRTERGDSAVYLCASSFFPGGSETQYFGPGTRLLVL.

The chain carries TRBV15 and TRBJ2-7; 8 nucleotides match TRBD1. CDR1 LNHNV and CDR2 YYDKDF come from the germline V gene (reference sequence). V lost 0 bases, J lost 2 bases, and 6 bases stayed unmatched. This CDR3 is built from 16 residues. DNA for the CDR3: TGTGCCACCAGCAGAGAGGGAGGACAGGGAACCTACGAGCAGTACTTC. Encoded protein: CATSREGGQGTYEQYF. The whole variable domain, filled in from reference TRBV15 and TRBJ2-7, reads DAMVIQNPRYQVTQFGKPVTLSCSQTLNHNVMYWYQQKSSQAPKLLFHYYDKDFNNEADTPDNFQSRRPNTSFCFLDIRSPGLGDTAMYLCATSREGGQGTYEQYFGPGTRLTVT.